This T cell receptor beta chain is from a study of type 1 regulatory T cells. At the level of the study: An in vitro protocol generated T-allo10, a Tr1-enriched, alloantigen-specific CD4 T cell product.

In this sample, this clonotype is medium-sized. CDR1 and CDR2 from the germline V gene are SGHTA and FQGNSA. V lost 5 bases and J lost 0, with 1 base in between. This CDR3 is 12 amino acids long. MiXCR, run by TCRdb on the reads, gives a single entry per CDR3 protein. The profile shows about 18,000 distinct CDR3 sequences, 9.5% to 13% of them singletons. The TCR sequence derives from a human donor in good health. Source material: CD4+ T cells, either the whole sample or a sorted fraction (not recorded which). V is TRBV7-2 and J is TRBJ2-2; unclear D gene. The CDR3 DNA reads as TGTGCCAGCAGCCCGAACACCGGGGAGCTGTTTTTT. The encoded protein is CASSPNTGELFF.